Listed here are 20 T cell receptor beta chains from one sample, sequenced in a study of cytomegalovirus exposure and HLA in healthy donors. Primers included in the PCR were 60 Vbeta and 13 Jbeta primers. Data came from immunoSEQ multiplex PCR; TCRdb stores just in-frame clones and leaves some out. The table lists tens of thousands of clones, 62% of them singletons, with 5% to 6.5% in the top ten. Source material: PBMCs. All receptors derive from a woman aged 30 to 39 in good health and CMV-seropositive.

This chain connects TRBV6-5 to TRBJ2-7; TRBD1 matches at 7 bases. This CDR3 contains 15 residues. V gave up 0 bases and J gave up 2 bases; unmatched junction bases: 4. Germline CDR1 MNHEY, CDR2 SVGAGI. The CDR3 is CASSYSLTGPYEQYF. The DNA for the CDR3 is TGTGCCAGCAGTTACTCCTTGACAGGGCCCTACGAGCAGTACTTC.

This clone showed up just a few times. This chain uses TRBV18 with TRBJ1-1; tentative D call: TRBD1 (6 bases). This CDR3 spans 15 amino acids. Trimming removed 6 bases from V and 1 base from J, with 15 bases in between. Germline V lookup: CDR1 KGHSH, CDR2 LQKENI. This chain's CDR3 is CASSKSGQRNTEAFF. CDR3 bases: TGTGCCAGCTCGAAATCCGGACAGCGGAACACTGAAGCTTTCTTT.

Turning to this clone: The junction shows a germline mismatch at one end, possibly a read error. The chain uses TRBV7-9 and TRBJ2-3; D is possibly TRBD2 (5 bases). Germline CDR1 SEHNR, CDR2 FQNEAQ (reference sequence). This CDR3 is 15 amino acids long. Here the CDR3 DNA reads TGTTCCAGCAGCATACTAGGGAAGCACACAGATACGCAGTATTTT. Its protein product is CSSSILGKHTDTQYF. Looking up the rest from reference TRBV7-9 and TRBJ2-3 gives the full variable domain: DTGVSQNPRHKITKRGQNVTFRCDPISEHNRLYWYRQTLGQGPEFLTYFQNEAQLEKSRLLSDRFSAERPKGSFSTLEIQRTEQGDSAMYLCSSSILGKHTDTQYFGPGTRLTVL.

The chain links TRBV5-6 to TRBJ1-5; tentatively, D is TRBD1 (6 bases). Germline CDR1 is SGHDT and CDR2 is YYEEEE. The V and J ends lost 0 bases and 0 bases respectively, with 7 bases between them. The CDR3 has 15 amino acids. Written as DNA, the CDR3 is TGTGCCAGCAGCTTGGCAGGGGCTAGCAATCAGCCCCAGCATTTT. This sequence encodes CASSLAGASNQPQHF.

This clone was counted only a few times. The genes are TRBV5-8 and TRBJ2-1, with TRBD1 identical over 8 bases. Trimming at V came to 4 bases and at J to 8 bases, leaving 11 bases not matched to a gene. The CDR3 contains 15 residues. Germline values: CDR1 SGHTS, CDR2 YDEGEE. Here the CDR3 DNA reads TGTGCCAGCAGCAACGGACAGGGTAGAGGTGATGAGCAGTTCTTC. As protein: CASSNGQGRGDEQFF.

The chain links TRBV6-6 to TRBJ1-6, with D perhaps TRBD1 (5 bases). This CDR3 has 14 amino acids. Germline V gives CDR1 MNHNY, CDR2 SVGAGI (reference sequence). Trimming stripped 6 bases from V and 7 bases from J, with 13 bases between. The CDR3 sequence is CASSYGGFNSPLHF. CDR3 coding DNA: TGTGCCAGCAGCTACGGGGGGTTCAATTCACCCCTCCACTTT.

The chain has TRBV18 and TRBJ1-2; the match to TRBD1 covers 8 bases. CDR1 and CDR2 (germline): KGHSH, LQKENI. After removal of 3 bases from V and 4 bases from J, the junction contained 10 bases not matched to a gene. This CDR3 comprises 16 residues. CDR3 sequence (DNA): TGTGCCAGCTCACCGAGCGGACAGGGAAATCCCTATGGCTACACCTTC. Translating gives CASSPSGQGNPYGYTF.

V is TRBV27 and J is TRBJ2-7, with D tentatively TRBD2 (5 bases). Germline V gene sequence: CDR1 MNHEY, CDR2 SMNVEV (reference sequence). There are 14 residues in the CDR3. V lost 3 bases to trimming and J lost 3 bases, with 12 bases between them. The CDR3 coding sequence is TGTGCCAGCAGTTTCCGGGGAACCCGCTACGAGCAGTACTTC. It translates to CASSFRGTRYEQYF.

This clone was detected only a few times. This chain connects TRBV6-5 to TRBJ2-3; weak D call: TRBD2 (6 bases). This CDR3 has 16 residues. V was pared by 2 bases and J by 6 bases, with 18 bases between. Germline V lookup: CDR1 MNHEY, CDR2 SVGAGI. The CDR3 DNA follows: TGTGCCAGCAGTTACGTCGGTCCGCAAAGCGGGGATACGCAGTATTTT. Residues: CASSYVGPQSGDTQYF.

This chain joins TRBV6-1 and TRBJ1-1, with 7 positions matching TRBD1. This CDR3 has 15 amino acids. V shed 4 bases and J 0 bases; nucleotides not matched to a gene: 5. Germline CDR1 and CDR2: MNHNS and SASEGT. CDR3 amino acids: CASSGGDSLNTEAFF. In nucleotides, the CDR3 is TGTGCCAGCAGTGGGGGGGACAGCTTGAACACTGAAGCTTTCTTT.

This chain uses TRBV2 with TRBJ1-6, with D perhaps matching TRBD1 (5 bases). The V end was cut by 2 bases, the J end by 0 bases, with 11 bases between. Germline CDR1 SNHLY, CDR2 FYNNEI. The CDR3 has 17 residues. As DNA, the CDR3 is TGTGCCAGCAGTGAACAGGGAACGAGCTCCTATAATTCACCCCTCCACTTT. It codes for CASSEQGTSSYNSPLHF. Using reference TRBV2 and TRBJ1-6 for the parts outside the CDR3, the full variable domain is EPEVTQTPSHQVTQMGQEVILRCVPISNHLYFYWYRQILGQKVEFLVSFYNNEISEKSEIFDDQFSVERPDGSNFTLKIRSTKLEDSAMYFCASSEQGTSSYNSPLHFGNGTRLTVT.

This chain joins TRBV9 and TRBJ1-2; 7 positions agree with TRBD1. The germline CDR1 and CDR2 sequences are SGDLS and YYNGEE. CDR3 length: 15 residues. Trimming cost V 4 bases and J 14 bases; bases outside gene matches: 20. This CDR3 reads CASSPEGRIGTVITF. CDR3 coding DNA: TGTGCCAGCAGCCCCGAGGGGAGGATTGGGACAGTGATAACCTTC. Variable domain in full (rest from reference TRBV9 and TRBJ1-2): DSGVTQTPKHLITATGQRVTLRCSPRSGDLSVYWYQQSLDQGLQFLIQYYNGEERAKGNILERFSAQQFPDLHSELNLSSLELGDSALYFCASSPEGRIGTVITFGSGTRLTVV.

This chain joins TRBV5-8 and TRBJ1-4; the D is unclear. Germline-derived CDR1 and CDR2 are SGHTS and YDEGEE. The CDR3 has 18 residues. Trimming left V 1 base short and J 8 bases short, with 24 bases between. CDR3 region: CASSLFRLDPGNGEKLFF. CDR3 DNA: TGTGCCAGCAGCTTGTTTAGGTTGGACCCCGGGAACGGAGAAAAACTGTTTTTT.

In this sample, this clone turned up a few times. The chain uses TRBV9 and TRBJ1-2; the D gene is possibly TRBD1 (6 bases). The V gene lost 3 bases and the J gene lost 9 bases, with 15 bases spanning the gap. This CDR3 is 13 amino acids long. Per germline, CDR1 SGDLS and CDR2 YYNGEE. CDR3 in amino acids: CASSGIDRSRYTF. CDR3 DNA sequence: TGTGCCAGCAGCGGGATTGACAGGTCCCGCTACACCTTC.

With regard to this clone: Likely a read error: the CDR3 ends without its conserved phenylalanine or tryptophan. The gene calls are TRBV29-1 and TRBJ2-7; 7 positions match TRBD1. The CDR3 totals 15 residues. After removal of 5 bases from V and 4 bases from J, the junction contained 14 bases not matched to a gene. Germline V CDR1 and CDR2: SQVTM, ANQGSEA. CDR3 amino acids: CSVRAGTAEIYEQYL. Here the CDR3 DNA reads TGCAGCGTTCGTGCCGGGACAGCGGAAATTTACGAGCAGTACCTC.

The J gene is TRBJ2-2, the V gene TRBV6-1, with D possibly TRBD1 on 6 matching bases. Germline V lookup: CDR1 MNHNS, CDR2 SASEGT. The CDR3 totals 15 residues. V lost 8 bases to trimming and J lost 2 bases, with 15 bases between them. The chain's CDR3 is CASDPGTTNTGELFF. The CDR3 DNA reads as TGTGCCAGCGACCCCGGGACAACAAACACCGGGGAGCTGTTTTTT.

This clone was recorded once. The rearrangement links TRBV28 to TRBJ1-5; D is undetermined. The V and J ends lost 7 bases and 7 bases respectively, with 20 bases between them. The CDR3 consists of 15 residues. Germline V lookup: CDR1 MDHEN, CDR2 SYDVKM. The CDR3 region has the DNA TGTGCCAGCAAACCGGGAACACTATTCGGGCAGCCCCAGCATTTT. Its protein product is CASKPGTLFGQPQHF.

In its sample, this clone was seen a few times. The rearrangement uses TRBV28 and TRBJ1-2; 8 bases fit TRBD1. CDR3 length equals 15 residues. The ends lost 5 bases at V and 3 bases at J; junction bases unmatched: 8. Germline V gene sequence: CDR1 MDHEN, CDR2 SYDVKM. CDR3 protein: CASSARGRGDYGYTF. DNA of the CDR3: TGTGCCAGCAGTGCCAGGGGGCGAGGGGACTATGGCTACACCTTC.

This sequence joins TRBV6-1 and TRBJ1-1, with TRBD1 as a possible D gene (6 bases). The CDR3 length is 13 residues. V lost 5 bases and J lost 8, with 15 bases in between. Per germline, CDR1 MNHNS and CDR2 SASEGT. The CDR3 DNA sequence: TGTGCCAGCAGTTTAACAGGGTTTAGGGAAGCTTTCTTT. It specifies CASSLTGFREAFF.

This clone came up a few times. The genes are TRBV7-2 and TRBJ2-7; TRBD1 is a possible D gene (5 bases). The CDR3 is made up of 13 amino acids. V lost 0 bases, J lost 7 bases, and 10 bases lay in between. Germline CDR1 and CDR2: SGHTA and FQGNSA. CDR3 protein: CASSLAWQGEQYF. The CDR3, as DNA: TGTGCCAGCAGCTTAGCCTGGCAGGGAGAGCAGTACTTC.